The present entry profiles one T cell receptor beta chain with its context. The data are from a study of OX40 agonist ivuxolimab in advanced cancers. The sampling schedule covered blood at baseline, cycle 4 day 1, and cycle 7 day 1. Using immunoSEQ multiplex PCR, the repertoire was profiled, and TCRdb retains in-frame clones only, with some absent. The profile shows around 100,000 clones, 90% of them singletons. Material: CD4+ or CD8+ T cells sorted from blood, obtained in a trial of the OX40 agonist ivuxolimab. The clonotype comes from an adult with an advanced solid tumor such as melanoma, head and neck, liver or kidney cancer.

The CDR3 here is CASSPRAGMGEQFF. In DNA, the CDR3 is TGTGCCAGCAGTCCCCGGGCGGGAATGGGTGAGCAGTTCTTC. The J gene is TRBJ2-1, the V gene TRBV7-2, with D maybe TRBD2 (6 bases). Trimming left V 6 bases short and J 9 bases short, with 18 bases between. In germline, CDR1 is SGHTA, CDR2 FQGNSA. The CDR3 is made up of 14 amino acids.